Below are 23 T cell receptor beta chains sequenced from a single sample in a study of a mutant IDH1 vaccine in newly diagnosed glioma. Their antigen targets remain unknown. Time point reported: week 23, last vaccination. Vaccine doses each comprised 300 ug of mutant IDH1 20-mer peptide, with topical imiquimod. The method was immunoSEQ multiplex PCR; TCRdb's version includes in-frame clones alone and lacks a portion of them. The profile shows roughly 52,000 clones, under 90% of them singletons. Sequenced material: PBMCs, taken from a glioma patient whose treatment included an IDH1 peptide vaccine. The receptors shown here come from a man aged 40-49 years with glioma.

The chain uses TRBV18 and TRBJ2-5, with D possibly TRBD1 on 5 matching bases. Germline V gene lookup returns CDR1 KGHSH and CDR2 LQKENI. V was shortened by 3 bases and J by 0 bases, with 14 bases between the two germline ends. CDR3 length: 16 residues. The CDR3 DNA is TGTGCCAGCTCACCGCCCACAGGAACCAACCAAGAGACCCAGTACTTC. Its protein is CASSPPTGTNQETQYF.

The V call is TRBV7-8, the J call TRBJ1-4; a weak D match, TRBD1 (5 bases). Per germline, CDR1 SGHVS and CDR2 FQNEAQ. This CDR3 comprises 14 residues. Trimming pared 1 base from V and 7 bases from J, leaving 10 bases between. CDR3 sequence reads: CASSLGSGFEKLFF. For the CDR3, the DNA is TGTGCCAGCAGCTTAGGTTCAGGGTTTGAAAAACTGTTTTTT. Supplemented by reference TRBV7-8 and TRBJ1-4, the full variable domain reads GAGVSQSPRYKVAKRGQDVALRCDPISGHVSLFWYQQALGQGPEFLTYFQNEAQLDKSGLPSDRFFAERPEGSVSTLKIQRTQQEDSAVYLCASSLGSGFEKLFFGSGTQLSVL.

This chain connects TRBV7-9 to TRBJ1-2; D not certain. The CDR3 totals 13 residues. V was cut by 3 bases and J by 3 bases, with 8 bases left in between. The germline gives CDR1 SEHNR, CDR2 FQNEAQ (reference sequence). This CDR3 is CASSFSGDYGYTF. The CDR3, as DNA: TGTGCCAGCAGCTTTTCCGGGGACTATGGCTACACCTTC.

V is TRBV6-1 and J is TRBJ2-7, with unresolved D. V was trimmed by 2 bases and J by 6 bases, leaving 11 bases between them. The germline gives CDR1 MNHNS, CDR2 SASEGT. The CDR3 is 13 amino acids. The CDR3 sequence is CASSESHTPEQYF. The DNA for the CDR3 is TGTGCCAGCAGTGAATCTCACACCCCCGAGCAGTACTTC.

The chain has TRBV10-3 and TRBJ2-3, with 9 nucleotides matching TRBD1. J lost 5 bases, V lost 7 bases, and 7 bases had no gene match. The CDR3 is 14 amino acids. The germline CDR1 and CDR2 sequences are ENHRY and SYGVKD. CDR3 bases: TGTGCCATCAAAAAAACAGGGGGCTTAGATACGCAGTATTTT. The encoded protein is CAIKKTGGLDTQYF.

This clone has just a few counts. The gene calls are TRBV5-1 and TRBJ2-3; a possible D gene is TRBD1 (5 bases). The V gene lost 1 base and the J gene lost 4 bases, with 13 bases spanning the gap. The CDR3 runs to 15 residues. Germline loops: CDR1 SGHRS, CDR2 YFSETQ. For the CDR3, the DNA is TGCGCCAGCAGCTTGTGGCAGGGATCCGCAGATACGCAGTATTTT. Translating it yields CASSLWQGSADTQYF.

The rearrangement joins TRBV6-1 to TRBJ2-7; D remains ambiguous. Germline CDR1 and CDR2: MNHNS and SASEGT. The CDR3 contains 14 residues. Between the trimmed V and J ends, which lost 4 bases and 4 bases, there was a span of 14 bases. CDR3 nucleotide sequence: TGTGCCAGCAGTGTAGGGTGGGGTAGGTACGAGCAGTACTTC. Protein: CASSVGWGRYEQYF.

The V and J genes are TRBV7-2 and TRBJ1-5, with 9 positions matching TRBD1. The CDR3 spans 14 residues. J gave up 6 bases and V 5 bases, and 5 bases lay outside the gene matches. The germline V gene encodes CDR1 SGHTA and CDR2 FQGNSA. In DNA form, the CDR3 reads TGTGCCAGCAGCATGAGACAGGGGGGTCAGCCCCAGCATTTT. Amino acid sequence: CASSMRQGGQPQHF.

The J gene is TRBJ1-6, the V gene TRBV30, with D perhaps TRBD1 (6 bases). From germline, CDR1 is GTSNPN and CDR2 SVGIG (reference sequence). Trimming stripped 5 bases from V and 9 bases from J, with 14 bases between. The CDR3 runs to 13 residues. The CDR3 DNA reads as TGTGCCTGGGGGGGCCAATACGGTTCACCCCTCCACTTT. It codes for CAWGGQYGSPLHF. The variable domain in full, with the rest retrieved from reference TRBV30 and TRBJ1-6, is SQTIHQWPATLVQPVGSPLSLECTVEGTSNPNLYWYRQAAGRGLQLLFYSVGIGQISSEVPQNLSASRPQDRQFILSSKKLLLSDSGFYLCAWGGQYGSPLHFGNGTRLTVT.

The chain has TRBV5-4 and TRBJ1-2, with D hard to call. V lost 0 bases, J lost 4 bases, and 10 bases lay in between. There are 14 residues in the CDR3. Germline lookup yields CDR1 SGHNT and CDR2 YYREEE (reference sequence). The CDR3, as DNA: TGTGCCAGCAGCTTGGAAACGGGAATCTATGGCTACACCTTC. It codes for CASSLETGIYGYTF.

This clone has only one observation. This sequence joins TRBV6-5 and TRBJ2-1; D call uncertain. This CDR3 has 15 residues. Germline V lookup: CDR1 MNHEY, CDR2 SVGAGI. The ends were cut back, 5 bases at V and 1 base at J, with 12 bases in the middle. CDR3 nucleotide sequence: TGTGCCAGCAGTAGAGGCAGGACGTCCTACAATGAGCAGTTCTTC. Its translation is CASSRGRTSYNEQFF.

The chain carries TRBV19 and TRBJ2-6, with D perhaps assigned TRBD1 or TRBD2 (6 bases each). The CDR3 totals 17 residues. The germline V gene has CDR1 LNHDA and CDR2 SQIVND (reference sequence). Deletions cut 4 bases from V and 0 bases from J, with 13 bases between. The CDR3 is CASSKGWGASGANVLTF. The CDR3 DNA reads TGTGCCAGTAGTAAGGGCTGGGGGGCCTCTGGGGCCAACGTCCTGACTTTC.

This sequence joins TRBV2 and TRBJ1-2; no reliable D call. V was shortened by 1 base and J by 4 bases, with 10 bases between the two germline ends. This CDR3 is 14 amino acids long. CDR1 is SNHLY, CDR2 FYNNEI, per germline. In nucleotides, the CDR3 is TGTGCCAGCAGTGAAGGCAGGAATCTCTATGGCTACACCTTC. Translated, it gives CASSEGRNLYGYTF.

The chain is built from TRBV2 and TRBJ1-5; 7 bases agree with TRBD1. Germline assignment: CDR1 SNHLY and CDR2 FYNNEI. The length of the CDR3 is 16 residues. V shed 5 bases, J shed 5 bases, and the junction held 12 bases outside the gene matches. CDR3 bases: TGTGCCAGCAGTACTTACAGGGGAAAGGGCGATCAGCCCCAGCATTTT. This gives the protein CASSTYRGKGDQPQHF. Full variable domain (missing parts from reference TRBV2 and TRBJ1-5): EPEVTQTPSHQVTQMGQEVILRCVPISNHLYFYWYRQILGQKVEFLVSFYNNEISEKSEIFDDQFSVERPDGSNFTLKIRSTKLEDSAMYFCASSTYRGKGDQPQHFGDGTRLSIL.

V is TRBV10-1 and J is TRBJ2-3; D might be TRBD2 (6 bases). The germline gives CDR1 WNHNN, CDR2 SYGVQD (reference sequence). This CDR3 has 13 residues. V was pared by 8 bases and J by 5 bases, with 14 bases between. CDR3 DNA sequence: TGCGCCAGCGGTGGAGGGGCCCGAGATACGCAGTATTTT. Protein product: CASGGGARDTQYF.

For the CDR3, the DNA is TGTGCCAGCCGACGGGAGGGGGGGAAGACCCAGTACTTC. Amino acid sequence: CASRREGGKTQYF. The rearrangement links TRBV6-5 to TRBJ2-5, with TRBD2 matching 8 bases. The junction had 8 bases not matched to a gene; V was cut back by 8 bases and J by 6 bases. The CDR3 contains 13 residues. Germline CDR1 reads MNHEY; CDR2 reads SVGAGI.

The rearrangement joins TRBV18 to TRBJ1-4; D gene uncertain. With 3 bases removed from V and 6 bases from J, the gap between germline ends came to 8 bases. Germline CDR1 and CDR2: KGHSH and LQKENI. The CDR3 loop spans 13 amino acids. Here the CDR3 reads CASSPREDEKLFF. The CDR3 DNA is TGTGCCAGCTCACCGAGAGAAGATGAAAAACTGTTTTTT.

This clone is labeled as medium-sized. The V and J genes are TRBV25-1 and TRBJ1-6, with 9 bases fitting TRBD1. This CDR3 spans 14 amino acids. V gave up 6 bases and J gave up 5 bases; unmatched junction bases: 2. CDR1 and CDR2 from the germline V gene are MGHDK and SYGVNS. The CDR3 region is CASSWDRDNSPLHF. In nucleotides, the CDR3 is TGTGCCAGCAGCTGGGACAGGGATAATTCACCCCTCCACTTT.

This clone was observed a few times. The germline gene is not matched at one end of the junction; a read error may be the cause. The V call is TRBV7-3, the J call TRBJ1-1; tentatively, D is TRBD1 (5 bases). The CDR3 contains 13 residues. Germline V gene lookup returns CDR1 SGHTA and CDR2 FQGTGA. The CDR3 DNA follows: TGTGCCAGCAGCCTAACCCAGCAGGGTGAAGCTTTCTTT. This codes for CASSLTQQGEAFF.

The rearrangement uses TRBV7-2 and TRBJ2-5; D not certain. The CDR3 is made up of 12 amino acids. The V and J ends lost 3 bases and 4 bases respectively, with 6 bases between them. Germline CDR1 is SGHTA and CDR2 is FQGNSA. The chain's CDR3 is CASSFPGETQYF. The CDR3 coding sequence is TGTGCCAGCAGCTTCCCCGGAGAGACCCAGTACTTC.

This rearrangement joins TRBV10-2 to TRBJ1-4; tentative D call: TRBD1 (6 bases). CDR3 size: 13 residues. Germline V lookup: CDR1 WSHSY, CDR2 SAAADI. V lost 0 bases, J lost 13 bases, and 12 bases lay in between. For the CDR3, the DNA is TGCGCCAGCAGTGAGTCAGCAGGGACAAGACTGTTTTTT. Amino acids: CASSESAGTRLFF.

The genes are TRBV4-2 and TRBJ1-2, with 7 bases matching TRBD1. The length of the CDR3 is 15 residues. Germline V lookup: CDR1 LGHNA, CDR2 YNFKEQ. Trimming cost V 0 bases and J 5 bases; bases outside gene matches: 6. DNA of the CDR3: TGTGCCAGCAGCCAAGATGGACAGGAGAATTATGGCTACACCTTC. Translation gives CASSQDGQENYGYTF.

The gene calls are TRBV2 and TRBJ1-2, with a possible D match to TRBD1 (5 bases). Trimming took off 8 bases at V and 6 bases at J, with 16 bases between the two ends. The CDR3 is made up of 13 amino acids. The germline V gene encodes CDR1 SNHLY and CDR2 FYNNEI. CDR3 protein: CASLIWTKDGYTF. The CDR3 DNA reads TGTGCCAGCCTGATCTGGACAAAAGATGGCTACACCTTC.